Shown below are 15 T cell receptor beta chains from a single sample sequenced in a study of shared clonotypes between healthy human individuals. The data were produced by immunoSEQ multiplex PCR, yet TCRdb's version contains in-frame clones alone and is incomplete. Altogether about 2.1 million clones are present, around 93% being singletons, with the ten largest covering over 1.5%. Naive CD8 cells lacked CD45RO, underwent positive selection for CCR7 and left out terminally differentiated effector memory CD45RA+ cells. Sequencing was carried out using naive CD8+ T cells from PBMCs. The receptor set was obtained from a man younger than 35 in good health. Some clones in this sample may be carry-over from other donors' samples.

V is TRBV15 and J is TRBJ2-3; no firm D call. The CDR3 is 16 residues long. Trimming removed 7 bases from V and 5 bases from J, with 22 bases in between. The germline V gene has CDR1 LNHNV and CDR2 YYDKDF (reference sequence). CDR3 sequence reads: CATTTIPLSVEDTQYF. DNA of the CDR3: TGTGCCACCACCACGATCCCTCTTTCAGTGGAAGATACGCAGTATTTT.

This chain uses TRBV2 with TRBJ1-2; D ambiguous. This CDR3 spans 17 amino acids. V was clipped by 1 base and J by 4 bases, with 19 bases between them. Germline V gene lookup returns CDR1 SNHLY and CDR2 FYNNEI. The CDR3 protein is CASSEDGLGRETYGYTF. The CDR3 DNA is TGTGCCAGCAGTGAAGACGGACTCGGACGGGAAACCTATGGCTACACCTTC. The whole variable domain, filled in from reference TRBV2 and TRBJ1-2, reads EPEVTQTPSHQVTQMGQEVILRCVPISNHLYFYWYRQILGQKVEFLVSFYNNEISEKSEIFDDQFSVERPDGSNFTLKIRSTKLEDSAMYFCASSEDGLGRETYGYTFGSGTRLTVV.

This chain connects TRBV7-2 to TRBJ2-7; 14 nucleotides match TRBD2. The V gene's germline CDR1 is SGHTA and CDR2 FQGNSA. With 6 bases clipped from V and 4 bases from J, the junction kept 5 bases outside the gene matches. The CDR3 is 15 residues long. CDR3 sequence reads: CASSSWTSGGYEQYF. CDR3 DNA sequence: TGTGCCAGCAGTTCCTGGACTAGCGGGGGGTACGAGCAGTACTTC.

The rearrangement joins TRBV19 to TRBJ2-1; 15 bases fit TRBD2. Germline values: CDR1 LNHDA, CDR2 SQIVND (reference sequence). The CDR3 covers 16 residues. The ends lost 7 bases at V and 6 bases at J; junction bases unmatched: 7. The CDR3 DNA sequence: TGTGCCAGTAAGCCCGGACTAGCGGGAGGGGTCAATGAGCAGTTCTTC. This sequence encodes CASKPGLAGGVNEQFF.

The genes are TRBV4-2 and TRBJ1-4; D is unresolved. V lost 2 bases, J lost 5 bases, and 18 bases lay in between. Germline V CDR1 and CDR2: LGHNA, YNFKEQ. The CDR3 contains 17 residues. The CDR3 sequence: CASSQSSVSFANEKLFF. The CDR3 coding sequence is TGTGCCAGCAGCCAATCGTCCGTGAGTTTCGCGAATGAAAAACTGTTTTTT.

The sample holds one count of this clone. This rearrangement joins TRBV14 to TRBJ2-7; a possible D gene is TRBD2 (5 bases). CDR1 is SGHDN, CDR2 FVKESK, per germline. V was clipped by 5 bases and J by 6 bases, with 11 bases between them. There are 12 residues in the CDR3. CDR3 residues: CASSEDSLEQYF. The CDR3 DNA is TGTGCCAGCAGCGAGGACTCCCTCGAGCAGTACTTC.

J is TRBJ1-2 and V is TRBV9; a possible D gene is TRBD1 (5 bases). V was trimmed by 0 bases and J by 6 bases, leaving 12 bases between them. CDR1 and CDR2 (germline): SGDLS, YYNGEE. This CDR3 is 14 amino acids long. The CDR3 DNA is TGTGCCAGCAGCGTAGAGACAGACTGGAATGGCTACACCTTC. It translates to CASSVETDWNGYTF.

The CDR3 DNA reads as TGCGCCAGCAGCCCGCTGGAAAGGGGGCAGGGCAATGAGCAGTTCTTC. Protein sequence: CASSPLERGQGNEQFF. The V call is TRBV5-1, the J call TRBJ2-1; 7 bases agree with TRBD1. Losses at the gene ends were 4 bases for V and 6 bases for J; bases not matched to a gene: 13. The length of the CDR3 is 16 residues. Per germline, CDR1 SGHRS and CDR2 YFSETQ.

The genes are TRBV28 and TRBJ2-7, with D perhaps assigned TRBD1 or TRBD2 (5 bases each). Per germline, CDR1 MDHEN and CDR2 SYDVKM. V gave up 7 bases and J gave up 0 bases, with 16 bases separating them. CDR3 length: 15 amino acids. Here the CDR3 DNA reads TGTGCCAGCAAAATGGAGAGGGGTACCTCCTACGAGCAGTACTTC. It specifies CASKMERGTSYEQYF.

The genes are TRBV9 and TRBJ2-2; 13 bases fit TRBD2. The germline CDR1 and CDR2 sequences are SGDLS and YYNGEE. This CDR3 contains 20 residues. Trimming took 3 bases from V and 5 from J; bases not matched to a gene: 16. CDR3 loop: CASSAPGTGGLAGVTGELFF. The DNA for the CDR3 is TGTGCCAGCAGCGCCCCCGGGACAGGAGGACTAGCGGGAGTTACCGGGGAGCTGTTTTTT.

The chain is built from TRBV7-2 and TRBJ2-7; no clear D gene. Per the germline V gene, CDR1 is SGHTA and CDR2 is FQGNSA. V was shortened by 5 bases and J by 5 bases, with 10 bases between the two germline ends. CDR3 size: 12 residues. CDR3 sequence (DNA): TGTGCCAGCAGCCTCACCCTCAACGAGCAGTACTTC. Protein sequence: CASSLTLNEQYF. The full variable domain, its missing parts supplied by reference TRBV7-2 and TRBJ2-7, is GAGVSQSPSNKVTEKGKDVELRCDPISGHTALYWYRQSLGQGLEFLIYFQGNSAPDKSGLPSDRFSAERTGGSVSTLTIQRTQQEDSAVYLCASSLTLNEQYFGPGTRLTVT.

The chain is built from TRBV15 and TRBJ2-7, with 9 bases that match TRBD2. The CDR3 has 16 residues. J gave up 1 base and V 0 bases, and 4 bases lay outside the gene matches. Looked up from germline, CDR1 is LNHNV and CDR2 is YYDKDF (reference sequence). The CDR3 is CATSREAGGQSYEQYF. The CDR3 DNA follows: TGTGCCACCAGCAGAGAGGCGGGAGGGCAGTCCTACGAGCAGTACTTC.

As concerns this clone: Other nucleotide sequences from this sample produce the same CDR3. The gene calls are TRBV15 and TRBJ1-1; weak D call: TRBD1 (6 bases). CDR1 is LNHNV, CDR2 YYDKDF, per germline (reference sequence). The CDR3 has 15 amino acids. The V and J ends lost 0 bases and 4 bases respectively, with 12 bases between them. CDR3 DNA: TGTGCCACCAGCAGAGATCGGGGGGCTGGCACTGAAGCTTTCTTT. Its protein product is CATSRDRGAGTEAFF.

The chain carries TRBV27 and TRBJ2-7; D gene uncertain. There are 11 residues in the CDR3. Germline V lookup: CDR1 MNHEY, CDR2 SMNVEV (reference sequence). The V and J ends lost 6 bases and 5 bases respectively, with 8 bases between them. The CDR3 bases are TGTGCCAGCAGCTCATCTAACGAGCAGTACTTC. This gives the protein CASSSSNEQYF.

The chain combines TRBV13 with TRBJ2-7; D unresolved. The germline V and J ends were trimmed by 7 bases and 5 bases, with 9 bases remaining between them. CDR1 PRHDT and CDR2 FYEKMQ come from the germline V gene (reference sequence). This CDR3 has 11 residues. CDR3 amino acids: CASKGSNEQYF. The DNA for the CDR3 is TGTGCCAGCAAGGGAAGCAACGAGCAGTACTTC.